This T cell receptor (beta chain) was profiled in a study of Graves' ophthalmopathy and Graves' hyperthyroidism. Overall study: Ahead of any treatment, peripheral blood was obtained at the initial diagnosis. Findings and limits, study-wide: Blood also carried most expanded thyroid clonotypes exceeding 0.001 frequency.

Amplified TCR beta CDR3 regions were obtained using RNA transcripts as template. Scientists carried out first-round RT-PCR using HTBI primers and then a second-round multiplex PCR. In TCRdb, the multiplex PCR reads were re-called with MiXCR into one record per CDR3 protein. The table has more than 550,000 distinct CDR3 sequences, under 50% seen once; the top ten hold over 2.5%. As for this clonotype: The antigen remains unidentified.

The V and J ends lost 2 bases and 7 bases respectively, with 12 bases between them. Looked up from germline, CDR1 is SQVTM and CDR2 is ANQGSEA. The CDR3 extends over 13 amino acids. From fresh peripheral blood, around 11 ml in volume, the PBMCs were obtained. The receptor was derived from an adult man with Graves' ophthalmopathy. The V gene is TRBV29-1, the J gene TRBJ1-5; a weak D match, TRBD1 (6 bases). Source material: peripheral blood. CDR3 amino acids: CSVEQQGGQPQHF. CDR3 coding DNA: TGCAGCGTTGAACAACAGGGCGGACAGCCCCAGCATTTT.